Listed below are T cell receptor beta chains from one sample, sequenced in a study of beta chain features in type 1 diabetes. Libraries were prepared by immunoSEQ multiplex PCR; TCRdb keeps only in-frame clonotypes and omits some of them. Of about 410,000 clones listed, 14% were seen once; the top ten hold roughly 0.04%. The sample taken for sequencing was naive CD4+ T cells from blood. These receptors originate from a man aged 25-45 years in good health. Each CDR3 is given with its conserved first and last residue. Each record gives: CDR3 length, clone size, V gene, J gene, D gene, CDR3 protein, CDR3 DNA. D genes are given only for firm matches. A clone size is listed for some rows: how often the clone was seen (once, few, many), or a class if it is expanded.

14,NA,TRBV7-9,TRBJ1-5,NA,CASSSSKANQPQHF,TGTGCCAGCAGCTCCTCCAAGGCCAATCAGCCCCAGCATTTT
11,few,TRBV20-1,TRBJ1-2,NA,CSADGSQGYTF,TGCAGTGCTGACGGTTCTCAGGGCTACACCTTC
13,NA,TRBV9,TRBJ1-1,NA,CASSVEQNTEAFF,TGTGCCAGCAGCGTAGAACAGAACACTGAAGCTTTCTTT
15,NA,TRBV5-1,TRBJ2-7,TRBD2,CASSSGLAGYYEQYF,TGCGCCAGCAGCTCGGGACTAGCGGGGTACTACGAGCAGTACTTC
15,NA,TRBV12-5,TRBJ1-5,TRBD1,CASGLGQGARQPQHF,TGTGCTAGTGGTTTAGGACAGGGGGCACGGCAGCCCCAGCATTTT
11,few,TRBV6-6,TRBJ2-3,NA,CASSYADTQYF,TGTGCCAGCAGTTACGCAGATACGCAGTATTTT
13,NA,TRBV6-5,TRBJ2-7,NA,CASSQGGPYEQYF,TGTGCCAGCAGTCAAGGGGGGCCCTACGAGCAGTACTTC
16,NA,TRBV15,TRBJ2-3,NA,CATSPTLALLTDTQYF,TGTGCCACCAGTCCTACCCTTGCCCTCCTCACAGATACGCAGTATTTT
13,NA,TRBV11-1,TRBJ2-1,NA,CASSLARYNEQFF,TGTGCCAGCAGCTTAGCTAGGTACAATGAGCAGTTCTTC
13,few,TRBV5-4,TRBJ2-4,NA,CASSPWGKNIQYF,TGTGCCAGCAGCCCTTGGGGGAAAAACATTCAGTACTTC
16,NA,TRBV25-1,TRBJ2-5,TRBD1,CASSPAGTGEKETQYF,TGTGCCAGCAGTCCTGCAGGGACAGGAGAGAAGGAGACCCAGTACTTC
12,many,TRBV29-1,TRBJ1-1,NA,CSVGPGRGEAFF,TGCAGCGTTGGTCCCGGGAGAGGCGAAGCTTTCTTT
13,few,TRBV4-3,TRBJ2-7,NA,CASSQAYGYEQYF,TGCGCCAGCAGCCAAGCTTACGGCTACGAGCAGTACTTC
15,NA,TRBV4-1,TRBJ2-3,NA,CASSLRQASTDTQYF,TGCGCCAGCAGCTTACGACAGGCTAGCACAGATACGCAGTATTTT
14,few,TRBV9,TRBJ2-1,NA,CASSVGASYNEQFF,TGTGCCAGCAGCGTAGGGGCCTCCTACAATGAGCAGTTCTTC
16,few,TRBV4-1,TRBJ2-7,TRBD1,CASSQERTGGTYEQYF,TGCGCCAGCAGCCAGGAAAGGACAGGGGGCACGTACGAGCAGTACTTC
16,few,TRBV7-3,TRBJ2-3,TRBD2,CASSFGGRPGTDTQYF,TGTGCCAGCAGCTTTGGCGGGAGACCAGGGACAGATACGCAGTATTTT
15,NA,TRBV9,TRBJ2-5,TRBD1,CASSPGQGARETQYF,TGTGCCAGCAGTCCGGGACAGGGGGCGCGTGAGACCCAGTACTTC
14,NA,TRBV4-2,TRBJ2-1,NA,CASSQDDTADEQFF,TGTGCCAGCAGCCAAGACGACACTGCCGATGAGCAGTTCTTC
19,NA,TRBV5-1,TRBJ2-2,NA,CASSLEAPGDLFNTGELFF,TGCGCCAGCAGCTTGGAGGCCCCAGGGGACTTATTCAACACCGGGGAGCTGTTTTTT
15,NA,TRBV9,TRBJ2-7,TRBD1,CASSASGTARYEQYF,TGTGCCAGCAGCGCCTCCGGGACAGCAAGATACGAGCAGTACTTC
15,NA,TRBV7-6,TRBJ2-1,TRBD2,CASSLVGGAYNEQFF,TGTGCCAGCAGCTTAGTCGGGGGGGCCTACAATGAGCAGTTCTTC
14,few,TRBV4-3,TRBJ1-1,NA,CASSQVSGDGEAFF,TGCGCCAGCAGCCAAGTATCGGGGGACGGTGAAGCTTTCTTT
16,NA,TRBV7-2,TRBJ2-3,NA,CASSLFGVASTDTQYF,TGTGCCAGCAGCTTATTCGGGGTTGCTAGCACAGATACGCAGTATTTT
16,NA,TRBV4-3,TRBJ2-3,TRBD2,CASSPELAGVRDTQYF,TGCGCCAGCAGCCCAGAACTAGCGGGAGTTAGAGATACGCAGTATTTT
15,few,TRBV7-2,TRBJ1-1,TRBD1,CASRTRGQGFPEAFF,TGTGCCAGCAGGACCCGCGGACAGGGATTTCCTGAAGCTTTCTTT
16,few,TRBV2,TRBJ2-1,TRBD2,CASSFPAGGWIGEQFF,TGTGCCAGCAGTTTCCCAGCGGGAGGATGGATAGGTGAGCAGTTCTTC
15,NA,TRBV10-3,TRBJ2-1,TRBD2,CAITSGRETYNEQFF,TGTGCCATCACTAGCGGGCGAGAGACCTACAATGAGCAGTTCTTC
15,few,TRBV29-1,TRBJ1-4,NA,CSVRGQGKGSEKLFF,TGCAGCGTCCGCGGGCAGGGGAAGGGTAGTGAAAAACTGTTTTTT
11,few,TRBV7-9,TRBJ2-5,NA,CASSPRETQYF,TGTGCCAGCAGCCCTCGTGAGACCCAGTACTTC
14,NA,TRBV5-1,TRBJ2-1,NA,CASSEGASYNEQFF,TGCGCCAGCAGCGAGGGCGCCTCCTACAATGAGCAGTTCTTC
12,few,TRBV5-1,TRBJ2-7,NA,CASSLGVYEQYF,TGCGCCAGCAGCTTGGGAGTCTACGAGCAGTACTTC
10,few,TRBV30,TRBJ1-2,NA,CARKDYGYTF,TGTGCCAGGAAGGACTATGGCTACACCTTC
14,NA,TRBV2,TRBJ2-5,TRBD2,CASTEREEKETQYF,TGTGCCAGCACCGAGCGGGAGGAGAAGGAGACCCAGTACTTC
13,NA,TRBV19,TRBJ1-2,NA,CASTQIGNYGYTF,TGTGCCAGTACCCAAATAGGGAACTATGGCTACACCTTC
16,NA,TRBV13,TRBJ1-4,TRBD1,CASSLRQGAANEKLFF,TGTGCCAGCAGCTTAAGGCAGGGGGCGGCTAATGAAAAACTGTTTTTT
14,NA,TRBV7-2,TRBJ2-1,NA,CASSLIRTFNEQFF,TGTGCCAGCAGCTTAATTCGCACTTTCAATGAGCAGTTCTTC
14,NA,TRBV12-5,TRBJ1-2,NA,CASGLVNEVRSYTF,TGTGCTAGTGGTTTGGTAAACGAGGTTAGGAGCTACACCTTC
14,NA,TRBV19,TRBJ2-2,NA,CNPVPGRNTGELFF,TGTAATCCCGTCCCTGGACGGAACACCGGGGAGCTGTTTTTT
15,few,TRBV7-9,TRBJ1-5,NA,CASSLHGQPNQPQHF,TGTGCCAGCAGCTTACACGGACAGCCGAATCAGCCCCAGCATTTT
16,few,TRBV18,TRBJ2-1,TRBD2,CASSPLAGGHLSEQFF,TGTGCCAGCTCACCTCTAGCGGGAGGGCACCTGAGTGAGCAGTTCTTC
14,NA,TRBV6-5,TRBJ2-7,TRBD2,CASSQSGNSYEQYF,TGTGCCAGCAGTCAAAGCGGGAACTCCTACGAGCAGTACTTC
14,NA,TRBV6-5,TRBJ2-5,TRBD2,CASSLTSEWETQYF,TGTGCCAGCAGCCTCACTAGCGAGTGGGAGACCCAGTACTTC
12,NA,TRBV7-9,TRBJ2-5,NA,CASSPVGETQYF,TGTGCCAGCAGCCCGGTAGGAGAGACCCAGTACTTC
14,few,TRBV4-3,TRBJ2-3,NA,CASSQDKSPGTQYF,TGCGCCAGCAGCCAAGATAAATCACCCGGTACGCAGTATTTT
14,few,TRBV19,TRBJ2-1,NA,CASTLSGIRNEQFF,TGTGCCAGTACTCTCTCCGGGATTCGAAATGAGCAGTTCTTC
12,NA,TRBV4-3,TRBJ2-5,NA,CASSQGWETQYF,TGCGCCAGCAGCCAAGGGTGGGAGACCCAGTACTTC
12,few,TRBV5-1,TRBJ2-5,NA,CASGRGQETQYF,TGCGCCAGTGGAAGGGGACAAGAGACCCAGTACTTC
18,few,TRBV21-1,TRBJ2-7,NA,CASSNFYGGNWYCYEQYF,TGTGCCAGCAGCAACTTTTATGGAGGGAACTGGTATTGCTACGAGCAGTACTTC
14,NA,TRBV25-1,TRBJ2-5,NA,CASSELGWVETQYF,TGTGCCAGCAGTGAACTGGGATGGGTCGAGACCCAGTACTTC
16,few,TRBV6-5,TRBJ2-3,TRBD2,CASSYASGSLPDTQYF,TGTGCCAGCAGTTACGCTAGCGGGAGTCTCCCAGATACGCAGTATTTT
11,NA,TRBV20-1,TRBJ2-7,TRBD2,CSATTSREQYF,TGCAGTGCTACGACTAGCCGTGAGCAGTACTTC